This TCR beta chain emerged from a study of blood T cell repertoires in COVID-19. From germline, CDR1 is SGDLS and CDR2 YYNGEE. The length of the CDR3 is 15 residues. Trimming pared 3 bases from V and 7 bases from J, leaving 16 bases between. TCRdb's copy holds only in-frame clones and misses some; the assay was immunoSEQ multiplex PCR. Of 180,000 or so clones detected, around 86% appear once; the ten largest clones hold roughly 8.6%. What was sequenced was peripheral blood. The V gene is TRBV9, the J gene TRBJ1-4; D is possibly TRBD1 (5 bases). The receptor was isolated from a man in his sixties with acute or convalescent COVID-19. DNA of the CDR3: TGTGCCAGCAGCGACCCTTCCGGGGGGGTTGAAAAACTGTTTTTT. It is translated as CASSDPSGGVEKLFF. Looking up the rest from reference TRBV9 and TRBJ1-4 gives the full variable domain: DSGVTQTPKHLITATGQRVTLRCSPRSGDLSVYWYQQSLDQGLQFLIQYYNGEERAKGNILERFSAQQFPDLHSELNLSSLELGDSALYFCASSDPSGGVEKLFFGSGTQLSVL.